The clone carrying this T cell receptor beta chain showed up just a few times. Its target is not known. This sample is part of a study of PD-1 blockade in classical Hodgkin lymphoma. Study-wide context: Intravenous delivery of nivolumab at 3 mg/kg to patients occurred every 2 weeks. General study points: While CD8+ TCR diversity did not rise significantly by C4D1, CD4+ TCR diversity did. When set against healthy donors, newly diagnosed patients were reported to show lower baseline TCR diversity.

Per the germline V gene, CDR1 is SQVTM and CDR2 is ANQGSEA. The CDR3 contains 12 residues. The J segment lost 4 bases and the V segment lost 7 bases, leaving 0 bases of the junction unmatched. All patients relapsed after autologous stem cell transplantation, and brentuximab vedotin exposure varied. When best responses were assessed, they were complete response, partial response or progressive disease. Libraries were prepared by immunoSEQ multiplex PCR; TCRdb keeps only in-frame clonotypes and omits some of them. This sample yields roughly 47,000 clones, of which roughly 75% are seen a single time; about 20% belongs to the top ten.

This chain uses TRBV29-1 with TRBJ2-2; 10 bases agree with TRBD1. The receptor's source is a human donor with classical Hodgkin lymphoma. This specimen was peripheral blood mononuclear cells (PBMCs), taken before the second cycle of nivolumab. CDR3 in amino acids: CSGDRGTGELFF. The CDR3 nucleotides are TGCAGCGGGGACAGGGGCACCGGGGAGCTGTTTTTT.